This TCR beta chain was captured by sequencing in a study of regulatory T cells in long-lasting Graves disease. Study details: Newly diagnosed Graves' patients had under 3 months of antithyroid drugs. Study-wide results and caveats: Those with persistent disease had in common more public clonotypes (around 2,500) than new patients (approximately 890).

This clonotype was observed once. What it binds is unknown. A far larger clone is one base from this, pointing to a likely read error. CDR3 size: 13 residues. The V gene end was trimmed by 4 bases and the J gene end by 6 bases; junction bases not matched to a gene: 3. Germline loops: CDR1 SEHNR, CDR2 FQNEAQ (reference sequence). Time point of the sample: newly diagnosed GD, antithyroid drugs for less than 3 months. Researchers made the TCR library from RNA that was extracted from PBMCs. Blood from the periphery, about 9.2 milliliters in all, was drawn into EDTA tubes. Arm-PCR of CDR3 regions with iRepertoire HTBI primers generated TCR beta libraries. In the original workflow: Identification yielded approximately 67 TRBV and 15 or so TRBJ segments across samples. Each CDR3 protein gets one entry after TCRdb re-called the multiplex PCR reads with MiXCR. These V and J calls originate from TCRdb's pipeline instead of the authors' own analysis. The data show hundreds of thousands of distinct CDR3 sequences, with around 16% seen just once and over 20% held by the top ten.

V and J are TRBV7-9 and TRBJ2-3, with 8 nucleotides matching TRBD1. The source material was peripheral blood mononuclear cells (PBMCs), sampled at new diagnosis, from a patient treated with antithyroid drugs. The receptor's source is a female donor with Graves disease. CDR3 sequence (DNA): TGTGCCAGCAGCTCGACAGGGGTGGATACGCAGTATTTT. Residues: CASSSTGVDTQYF.